Listed below are T cell receptor beta chains from one sample, sequenced in a study of CD8 T cells in Susac syndrome. TCRdb re-derived calls from the immunoSEQ multiplex PCR reads in MiXCR, one entry per CDR3 protein. The sample carries roughly 70,000 distinct CDR3 sequences, just over 95% recorded once. The sequenced sample was CD4+ T cells from PBMCs. These receptors were taken from a human donor with multiple sclerosis. Each CDR3 is given with its conserved first and last residue. The order of the fields is V gene, D gene, clone size, J gene, CDR3 DNA, CDR3 protein. The D gene is left open where the match is weak. A row's size may be missing; if present it is once, few, many or a size class.

>TRBV7-2|.|.|TRBJ2-1
TGTGCCAGCAGCATCAACTCCGGGGTAGGGCAGTTCTTC
CASSINSGVGQFF
>TRBV29-1|TRBD1|.|TRBJ2-3
TGCAGCGTCCCCCGACAGGGCCCAGATACGCAGTATTTT
CSVPRQGPDTQYF
>TRBV7-9|.|.|TRBJ1-1
TGTGCCAGCAGCTTGGACGGACAGAACACTGAAGCTTTCTTT
CASSLDGQNTEAFF
>TRBV3-1|.|.|TRBJ1-5
TGTGCCAGCAGCCAACAGTCAGGGGATCAGCCCCAGCATTTT
CASSQQSGDQPQHF
>TRBV29-1|TRBD1|.|TRBJ1-2
TGCAGCGTTGAACCGGGACAGGGGACCGGTGGCTACACCTTC
CSVEPGQGTGGYTF
>TRBV12-3/TRBV12-4|.|.|TRBJ2-2
TGTGCCAGCAGTCCCGACGGGACCGGCACCGGGGAGCTGTTTTTT
CASSPDGTGTGELFF
>TRBV7-8|.|.|TRBJ1-6
TGTGCCAGCAGCTTAGATAGACCTGCAGCCTTTAATTCACCCCTCCACTTT
CASSLDRPAAFNSPLHF
>TRBV28|TRBD1|.|TRBJ2-2
TGTGCCAGCAGCCAAACAGGGGGCTACACCGGGGAGCTGTTTTTT
CASSQTGGYTGELFF
>TRBV20-1|.|.|TRBJ1-1
TGCAGTGCCTCCCCTCTCAACACTGAAGCTTTCTTT
CSASPLNTEAFF
>TRBV5-1|TRBD1|.|TRBJ2-7
TGCGCCAGCAGCCCAGGACAGGGGGCTTGGTACGAGCAGTACTTC
CASSPGQGAWYEQYF
>TRBV5-1|.|.|TRBJ2-5
TGCGCCAGCAGCTTGATCAGCCAAGAGACCCAGTACTTC
CASSLISQETQYF
>TRBV20-1|TRBD2|.|TRBJ2-5
TGCAGTGCCTTGGGAGCGGGGGAAGAGACCCAGTACTTC
CSALGAGEETQYF
>TRBV27|TRBD2|.|TRBJ2-5
TGTGCCAGCACCGGGGGAGGGTTGGGGGAGACCCAGTACTTC
CASTGGGLGETQYF
>TRBV5-1|.|.|TRBJ2-3
TGCGCCAGCAGCCAAGGACAGACTACTAGCACAGATACGCAGTATTTT
CASSQGQTTSTDTQYF
>TRBV20-1|TRBD1|.|TRBJ1-5
TGCAGTGCTAGAGGACAGGGGAGCAATCAGCCCCAGCATTTT
CSARGQGSNQPQHF
>TRBV3-1|.|once|TRBJ1-2
TGTGCCAGCAGCCCCGGGCTAAACTATGGCTACACCTTC
CASSPGLNYGYTF
>TRBV12-2|.|.|TRBJ2-4
TGTGCAAGTCGCTTAGCAGGGACTAGCGGGGGTCGGGGTCAGTACTTC
CASRLAGTSGGRGQYF
>TRBV20-1|.|.|TRBJ2-5
TGCAGTGCTAGAGTGCGACAGAAAGAGACCCAGTACTTC
CSARVRQKETQYF
>TRBV7-8|TRBD1|.|TRBJ2-7
TGTGCCAGCAGCTCGGACAGGGACGGGTTCTACGAGCAGTACTTC
CASSSDRDGFYEQYF
>TRBV11-2|TRBD1|.|TRBJ2-7
TGTGCCAGCAGCCCTATACAGGGGGCTCGCTACGAGCAGTACTTC
CASSPIQGARYEQYF
>TRBV18|TRBD1|.|TRBJ2-7
TGTGCCAGCTCACCACGGGGGACAGGGGGCTCCTACGAGCAGTACTTC
CASSPRGTGGSYEQYF
>TRBV7-9|.|.|TRBJ1-4
TGTGCCAGCGACCCGGGACACCGGCGAGAAAAACTGTTTTTT
CASDPGHRREKLFF
>TRBV20-1|.|.|TRBJ2-5
TGCAGTGCGCGGACAGTAAATCAAGAGACCCAGTACTTC
CSARTVNQETQYF
>TRBV7-2|TRBD2|once|TRBJ2-1
TGTGCCAGCAGCTTAGATCCAGGGCTAGCGGTTGAGCAGTTCTTC
CASSLDPGLAVEQFF
>TRBV7-9|.|.|TRBJ2-1
TGTGCCAGCAGGCCCCTACGGGATGAGCAGTTCTTC
CASRPLRDEQFF
>TRBV28|.|.|TRBJ1-5
TGTGCCACCCTGGACAGAAGTCGATCAGGGTCCCAGCATTTT
CATLDRSRSGSQHF
>TRBV29-1|TRBD1|.|TRBJ1-6
TGCAGCCCGACCGACAGGGAAAATTCACCCCTCCACTTT
CSPTDRENSPLHF
>TRBV7-9|.|.|TRBJ1-1
TGTGCCAGCAGCTCTCCATGGGGGATTCAAGTCATCCCTGAAGCTTTCTTT
CASSSPWGIQVIPEAFF
>TRBV29-1|TRBD1|.|TRBJ1-1
TGCAGCGTTGGGGACAGGGCAGCTTTCTTT
CSVGDRAAFF
>TRBV12-3/TRBV12-4|TRBD1|.|TRBJ2-7
TGTGCCAGCAGTCCCGACAGGGGGCTATCCTACGAGCAGTACTTC
CASSPDRGLSYEQYF
>TRBV7-9|.|.|TRBJ1-6
TGTGCCAGCAGCCCTAGCCCCCAGGGTAGTTCACCCCTCCACTTT
CASSPSPQGSSPLHF
>TRBV7-9|.|.|TRBJ2-7
TGTGCCAGCAGCGGGCGCTCCTACGAGCAGTACTTC
CASSGRSYEQYF
>TRBV7-6|TRBD1|.|TRBJ2-7
TGTGCCAGCAGCGATCAATCCGGGACAGGGGCCGAGCAGTACTTC
CASSDQSGTGAEQYF
>TRBV10-3|.|once|TRBJ1-4
TGTGCCATCAGTGATGAGGGGATTGAAAAACTGTTTTTT
CAISDEGIEKLFF
>TRBV9|.|.|TRBJ2-3
TGTGCCAGCAGCGTAGTCGGGGAGGCGGCAGATACGCAGTATTTT
CASSVVGEAADTQYF
>TRBV12-3/TRBV12-4|TRBD2|.|TRBJ2-5
TGTGCCAGCAGTTTAGGCGGGGGGCCCCCAGAGACCCAGTACTTC
CASSLGGGPPETQYF
>TRBV3-1|.|.|TRBJ2-5
TGTGCCAGCAGCCAGGGAAGGCCCCAAGAGACCCAGTACTTC
CASSQGRPQETQYF
>TRBV28|TRBD2|.|TRBJ2-1
TGTGCCAGCGTCTTAGGGGGACTAGCGGGGGTTAATGAGCAGTTCTTC
CASVLGGLAGVNEQFF
>TRBV3-1|TRBD1|.|TRBJ2-1
TGTGCCAGCAGCGCCCGGGACAGGGGCAGGGATGAGCAGTTCTTC
CASSARDRGRDEQFF
>TRBV3-1|TRBD1|once|TRBJ1-2
TGTGCCAGCAGCCGCAGACAGGGTGGGGGAAACTATGGCTACACCTTC
CASSRRQGGGNYGYTF
>TRBV5-1|.|.|TRBJ1-2
TGCGCCAGCAGCTTGGCAGCCAGCGCGGCCAACTATGGCTACACCTTC
CASSLAASAANYGYTF
>TRBV20-1|.|.|TRBJ2-5
TGCAGTGCTTCTCCCGAGACCCAGTACTTC
CSASPETQYF
>TRBV2|TRBD1|once|TRBJ1-3
TGTGCCACAGTCACAGGGGGCCGAAACACCATATATTTT
CATVTGGRNTIYF
>TRBV12-3/TRBV12-4|.|.|TRBJ1-2
TGTGCCAGCAGTTTGGGACCCAACTATGGCTACACCTTC
CASSLGPNYGYTF
>TRBV5-1|.|.|TRBJ2-3
TGCGCCAGCACCTTGGATGGAGTAGCAGATACGCAGTATTTT
CASTLDGVADTQYF
>TRBV6-5|TRBD1|.|TRBJ1-1
TGTGCCAGCAGGGCCGGGACAGCTGAAGCTTTCTTT
CASRAGTAEAFF
>TRBV7-9|.|.|TRBJ1-2
TGTGCCAGCAGCGAAGCTGGGGATTATGGCTATGGCTACACCTTC
CASSEAGDYGYGYTF
>TRBV19|.|.|TRBJ1-2
TGTGCCAGTACCCAGGATGGTGGCTACACTTTC
CASTQDGGYTF
>TRBV4-2|.|.|TRBJ2-3
TGTGCCAGCAGCCCGCAACGGGGCACAGATACGCAGTATTTT
CASSPQRGTDTQYF
>TRBV12-3/TRBV12-4|.|.|TRBJ1-6
TGTGCCAGCAGCCGAACTAGGGGTACACCCCTCCACTTT
CASSRTRGTPLHF
>TRBV29-1|.|once|TRBJ1-1
TGCAGCGTTGAAGAGGGCCGGAGGACTGAAGCTTTCTTT
CSVEEGRRTEAFF
>TRBV6-5|.|.|TRBJ2-1
TGTGCCAGCAGTTATTGGAATGAGCAGTTCTTC
CASSYWNEQFF
>TRBV19|.|.|TRBJ2-6
TGTGCCAGTAGTTCCGTGGGCTCTGGGGCCAACGTCCTGACTTTC
CASSSVGSGANVLTF
>TRBV7-2|.|.|TRBJ2-5
TGTGCCAGCAGCCTGACCGGGCCGGGATCCAGAGAGACCCAGTACTTC
CASSLTGPGSRETQYF
>TRBV29-1|TRBD1|.|TRBJ2-1
TGCAGCGTTGAAGTTTGGGACAGGGGTAACAATGAGCAGTTCTTC
CSVEVWDRGNNEQFF
>TRBV9|TRBD2|once|TRBJ2-1
TGTGCCAGCAGCGTGCCTACTAGCGGGGGGGGCGATGAGCAGTTCTTC
CASSVPTSGGGDEQFF